These 6 T cell receptor beta chains originate from one sample sequenced in a study of a mutant IDH1 vaccine in newly diagnosed glioma (dated by TCRdb to 2020 to 2023). Libraries were built with the immunoSEQ multiplex PCR assay. Drawn from immuneACCESS, this table holds only the in-frame rearrangements with V and J called that TCRdb kept. Clones are partly lost; checked studies trace under half to an unresolved V gene and leave the rest unexplained. The sample records some 60,000 clones, about four fifths of which are singletons. The ten largest clones represent roughly 3% of the sample. These receptors lack a known antigen. The time point label, read with the paper, signifies: week 47, end of study. Every vaccine dose consisted of 300 ug of a 20-mer mutant IDH1 peptide in Montanide, administered subcutaneously together with topical imiquimod. Source: PBMCs, taken from a glioma patient whose treatment included an IDH1 peptide vaccine. The source is a woman between 45 and 60 years old with glioma.

This chain links TRBV27 with TRBJ2-1; D is possibly TRBD1 (7 bases). The germline V and J ends were trimmed by 5 bases and 5 bases, with 19 bases remaining between them. Per the germline V gene, CDR1 is MNHEY and CDR2 is SMNVEV (reference sequence). The CDR3 loop spans 16 amino acids. The CDR3 region has the DNA TGTGCCAGCAGTGCTACACGGAGGGGGCGGAACAATGAGCAGTTCTTC. Residues: CASSATRRGRNNEQFF.

J is TRBJ1-1 and V is TRBV5-1; TRBD1 matches 7 bases. This CDR3 is built from 15 residues. Germline-derived CDR1 and CDR2 are SGHRS and YFSETQ. V lost 6 bases to trimming and J lost 0 bases; unmatched junction nucleotides: 8. The CDR3 region is CASKGQGGVNTEAFF. The CDR3 DNA is TGCGCCAGCAAAGGCCAGGGGGGTGTGAACACTGAAGCTTTCTTT.

CDR3 protein: CASSFRGRPQHF. CDR3 nucleotide sequence: TGTGCCAGCAGCTTCCGCGGGCGGCCCCAGCATTTT. The chain joins TRBV27 to TRBJ1-5; D gene ambiguous. The CDR3 length is 12 residues. Trimming took 6 bases from V and 9 from J, leaving 12 bases between them. Germline V CDR1 and CDR2: MNHEY, SMNVEV (reference sequence).

The sample holds a few counts of this clone. This chain connects TRBV11-2 to TRBJ2-7; D unresolved. Deletions cut 4 bases from V and 5 bases from J, with 12 bases between. Per the germline V gene, CDR1 is SGHAT and CDR2 is FQNNGV. The CDR3 has 13 amino acids. The DNA of the CDR3 is TGTGCCAGCAGCTCAGGCCCAAAGGACGAGCAGTACTTC. This gives the protein CASSSGPKDEQYF.

CDR3: CASSSGLTSYNEQFF. CDR3 sequence (DNA): TGTGCCAGCAGTTCCGGGCTCACCTCCTACAATGAGCAGTTCTTC. The chain uses TRBV6-6 and TRBJ2-1; D is ambiguous. V was pared by 4 bases and J by 0 bases, with 10 bases between. The CDR3 spans 15 residues. Germline V gives CDR1 MNHNY, CDR2 SVGAGI (reference sequence).

The V call is TRBV20-1, the J call TRBJ2-5; no definite D call. The CDR3 is 11 amino acids. V was trimmed by 4 bases and J by 9 bases, leaving 12 bases between them. Looked up from germline, CDR1 is DFQATT and CDR2 is SNEGSKA (reference sequence). The CDR3 loop is CSANPSGAQYF. CDR3 bases: TGCAGTGCTAACCCTTCTGGAGCCCAGTACTTC.